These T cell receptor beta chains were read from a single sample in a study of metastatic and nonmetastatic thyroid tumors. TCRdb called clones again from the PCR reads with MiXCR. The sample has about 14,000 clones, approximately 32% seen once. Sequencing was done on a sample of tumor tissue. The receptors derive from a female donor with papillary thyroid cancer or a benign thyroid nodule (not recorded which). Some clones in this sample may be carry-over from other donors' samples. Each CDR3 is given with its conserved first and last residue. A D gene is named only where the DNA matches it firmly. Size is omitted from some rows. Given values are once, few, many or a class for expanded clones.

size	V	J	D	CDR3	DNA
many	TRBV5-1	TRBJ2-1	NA	CASSLMAGSGNEQFF	TGCGCCAGCAGCTTGATGGCGGGATCGGGCAATGAGCAGTTCTTC
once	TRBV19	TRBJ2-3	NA	CASSIGRGTATDTQYF	TGTGCCAGTAGTATAGGTCGGGGAACAGCAACAGATACGCAGTATTTT
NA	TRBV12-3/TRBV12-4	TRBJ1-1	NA	CASGGWGTEAFF	TGTGCCAGCGGGGGCTGGGGCACTGAAGCTTTCTTT
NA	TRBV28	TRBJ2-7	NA	CASTVPGRSYEQYF	TGTGCCAGCACCGTCCCCGGGAGATCTTACGAGCAGTACTTC
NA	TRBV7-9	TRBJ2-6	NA	CASSLIRAGANVLTF	TGTGCCAGCAGCTTAATTCGGGCTGGGGCCAACGTCCTGACTTTC
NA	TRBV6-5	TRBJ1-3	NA	CASRYREGGNTIYF	TGTGCCAGCAGATACAGGGAGGGGGGAAACACCATATATTTT
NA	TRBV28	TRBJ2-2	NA	CAARDTVDGELFF	TGTGCCGCCCGAGACACGGTCGACGGGGAGCTGTTTTTT
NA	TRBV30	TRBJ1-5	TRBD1	CAWSFGDKTGGLSQPQHF	TGTGCCTGGAGTTTTGGAGACAAAACAGGGGGCTTGAGTCAGCCCCAGCATTTT
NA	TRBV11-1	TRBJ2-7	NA	CASSPGQRYYEQYF	TGTGCCAGCAGCCCGGGACAAAGATACTACGAGCAGTACTTC
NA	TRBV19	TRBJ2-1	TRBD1	CASSTDTGVSYNEQFF	TGTGCCAGTAGTACCGATACAGGGGTGTCGTACAATGAGCAGTTCTTC
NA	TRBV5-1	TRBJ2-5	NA	CASSSGTWQETQYF	TGCGCCAGCAGCTCCGGGACATGGCAAGAGACGCAGTACTTC
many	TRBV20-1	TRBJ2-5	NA	CSAREKGRSETQYF	TGCAGTGCTAGAGAGAAGGGAAGGTCGGAGACCCAGTACTTC
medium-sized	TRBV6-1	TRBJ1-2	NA	CASSGPMLYGYTF	TGTGCCAGCAGTGGACCGATGCTCTATGGCTACACCTTC
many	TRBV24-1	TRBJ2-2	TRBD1	CATSDLWGTGLPGELFF	TGTGCCACCAGTGATTTGTGGGGGACAGGCCTGCCCGGGGAGCTGTTTTTT
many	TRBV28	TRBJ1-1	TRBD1	CASIRQGASTEAFF	TGTGCCAGCATTAGACAGGGGGCGAGTACTGAAGCTTTCTTT
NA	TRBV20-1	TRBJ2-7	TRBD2	CSARDLGLAGDSYEQYF	TGCAGTGCTAGAGACTTAGGACTAGCGGGAGACTCCTACGAGCAGTACTTC
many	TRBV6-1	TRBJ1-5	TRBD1	CASSPGQGLGQPQHF	TGTGCCAGCAGCCCGGGACAGGGGTTGGGTCAGCCCCAGCATTTT
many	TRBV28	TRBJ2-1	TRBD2	CASNRLAPAYDNEQFF	TGTGCCAGCAACCGACTAGCTCCCGCTTACGACAATGAGCAGTTCTTC
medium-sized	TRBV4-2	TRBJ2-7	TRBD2	CASSQDFPGGSYEQYF	TGTGCCAGCAGCCAAGATTTCCCGGGAGGGTCCTACGAGCAGTACTTC
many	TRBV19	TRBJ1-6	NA	CASKERTVNSPLHF	TGTGCCAGTAAAGAGCGGACGGTCAATTCACCCCTCCACTTT
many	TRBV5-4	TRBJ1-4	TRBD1	CASSENRGINEKLFF	TGTGCCAGCAGCGAGAACAGGGGTATTAATGAAAAACTGTTTTTT
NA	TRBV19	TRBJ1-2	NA	CTSSIAGPNYGYTF	TGTACCAGTAGTATAGCCGGCCCAAACTATGGCTACACCTTC
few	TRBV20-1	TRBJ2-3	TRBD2	CSAPIAGGPTDTQYF	TGCAGTGCTCCTATAGCGGGAGGGCCCACAGATACGCAGTATTTT
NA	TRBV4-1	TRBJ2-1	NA	CASSQDESVSYNEQFF	TGCGCCAGCAGCCAAGATGAGTCAGTATCCTACAATGAGCAGTTCTTC
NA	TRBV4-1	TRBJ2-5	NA	CASSQARSAVGQETQYF	TGCGCCAGCAGCCAAGCAAGGTCGGCAGTCGGGCAAGAGACCCAGTACTTC
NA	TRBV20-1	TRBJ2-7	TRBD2	CSARDWVWREGEQYF	TGCAGTGCTAGGGATTGGGTCTGGAGGGAGGGCGAGCAGTACTTC
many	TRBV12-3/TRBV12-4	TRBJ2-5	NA	CASSFHGPKETQYF	TGTGCCAGCAGTTTTCACGGACCAAAAGAGACCCAGTACTTC
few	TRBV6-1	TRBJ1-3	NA	CASSQVGAGNTIYF	TGTGCCAGCAGCCAAGTAGGGGCTGGAAACACCATATATTTT
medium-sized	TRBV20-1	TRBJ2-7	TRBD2	CSFKGLAGELGYEQYF	TGCAGTTTTAAAGGACTAGCGGGAGAATTGGGATACGAGCAGTACTTC
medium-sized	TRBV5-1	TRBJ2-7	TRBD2	CASSRTSGTYEQYF	TGCGCCAGCAGCCGGACTAGCGGGACGTACGAGCAGTACTTC
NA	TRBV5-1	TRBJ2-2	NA	CASSLSQGTGELFF	TGCGCCAGCAGCTTGTCCCAGGGGACCGGGGAGCTGTTTTTT
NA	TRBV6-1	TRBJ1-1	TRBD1	CASSYRRGQAFF	TGTGCCAGCAGTTATAGGCGGGGACAGGCTTTCTTT
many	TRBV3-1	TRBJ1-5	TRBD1	CASSQRRDRRWPQHF	TGTGCCAGCAGCCAACGTAGGGACAGGCGGTGGCCCCAGCATTTT
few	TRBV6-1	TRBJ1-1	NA	CASRPGPLNTEAFF	TGTGCCAGCAGGCCAGGGCCCCTGAACACTGAAGCTTTCTTT
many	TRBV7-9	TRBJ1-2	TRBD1	CASSRPGQVYGYTF	TGTGCCAGCAGCCGACCGGGACAGGTTTATGGCTACACCTTC
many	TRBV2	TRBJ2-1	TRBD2	CASSGVGGGANEQFF	TGTGCCAGCAGTGGGGTTGGCGGGGGGGCCAATGAGCAGTTCTTC
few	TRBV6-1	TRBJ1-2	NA	CASRAAVLYCYTF	TGTGCCAGTAGGGCGGCGGTGTTGTATTGCTACACCTTC
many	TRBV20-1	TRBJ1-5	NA	CSARSTQGNQPQHF	TGCAGTGCCCGTTCAACACAGGGCAATCAGCCCCAGCATTTT
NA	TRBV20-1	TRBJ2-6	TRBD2	CSAEGLAVSSGANVLTF	TGCAGTGCTGAGGGACTAGCGGTCAGCTCTGGGGCCAACGTCCTGACTTTC
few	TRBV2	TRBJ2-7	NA	CASSETVGLSYEQYF	TGTGCCAGCAGTGAAACCGTCGGGCTCTCCTACGAGCAGTACTTC
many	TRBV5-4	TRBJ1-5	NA	CASPPFRGQPQHF	TGTGCCAGCCCACCGTTCCGCGGTCAGCCCCAGCATTTT
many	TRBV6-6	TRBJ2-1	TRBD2	CASSYGGGRAFNEQFF	TGTGCCAGCAGTTACGGTGGCGGGAGGGCCTTCAATGAGCAGTTCTTC
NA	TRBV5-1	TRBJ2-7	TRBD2	CASSFGAGEGYEQYF	TGCGCCAGCAGCTTTGGTGCGGGAGAGGGCTACGAGCAGTACTTC
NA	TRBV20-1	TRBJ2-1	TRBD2	CSATGTSGFRSYNEQFF	TGCAGTGCCACCGGGACTAGCGGGTTTAGGTCCTACAATGAGCAGTTCTTC
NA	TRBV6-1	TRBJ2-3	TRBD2	CASSESVGTSGSTQYF	TGTGCCAGCAGTGAATCAGTTGGGACTAGCGGGAGTACGCAGTATTTT
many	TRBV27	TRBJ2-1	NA	CASSQEVNEQFF	TGTGCCAGCAGTCAGGAGGTGAATGAGCAGTTCTTC
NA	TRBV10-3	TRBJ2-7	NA	CDIRRSGIYEQYF	TGTGACATCAGACGATCGGGGATATACGAGCAGTACTTC
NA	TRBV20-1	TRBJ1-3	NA	CSARLHGGSGNTIYF	TGCAGTGCTAGACTACATGGGGGTTCTGGAAACACCATATATTTT
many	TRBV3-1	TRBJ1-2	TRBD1	CASRHRDSYGYTF	TGTGCCAGCAGACACCGGGACAGCTATGGCTACACCTTC
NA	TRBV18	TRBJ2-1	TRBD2	CASSRLAGYNEQFF	TGTGCCAGCTCGCGACTAGCGGGCTACAATGAGCAGTTCTTC
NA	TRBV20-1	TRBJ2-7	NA	CSATSRHLVYEQYF	TGCAGTGCCACCTCCCGACACCTCGTCTACGAGCAGTACTTC
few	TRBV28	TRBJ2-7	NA	CASSAGYSFFEQYF	TGTGCCAGCAGTGCAGGGTATTCATTCTTCGAGCAGTACTTC
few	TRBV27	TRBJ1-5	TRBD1	CASSSGTGGMQPQHF	TGTGCCAGCAGTTCCGGGACAGGGGGTATGCAGCCCCAGCATTTT
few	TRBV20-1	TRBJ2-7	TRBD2	CSARGLADEQYF	TGCAGTGCTAGGGGACTAGCGGACGAGCAGTACTTC
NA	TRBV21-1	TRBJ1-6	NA	CASSEGGGGTGAFTASPLHF	TGTGCCAGCAGCGAAGGGGGAGGCGGGACAGGGGCATTTACGGCTTCACCCCTCCACTTT
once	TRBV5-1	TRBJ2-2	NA	CASSFNGDTGELFF	TGCGCCAGCAGCTTTAACGGAGACACCGGGGAGCTGTTTTTT
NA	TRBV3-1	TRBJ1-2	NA	CASSLLTAYGYTF	TGTGCCAGCAGCCTCCTGACAGCATATGGCTACACCTTC